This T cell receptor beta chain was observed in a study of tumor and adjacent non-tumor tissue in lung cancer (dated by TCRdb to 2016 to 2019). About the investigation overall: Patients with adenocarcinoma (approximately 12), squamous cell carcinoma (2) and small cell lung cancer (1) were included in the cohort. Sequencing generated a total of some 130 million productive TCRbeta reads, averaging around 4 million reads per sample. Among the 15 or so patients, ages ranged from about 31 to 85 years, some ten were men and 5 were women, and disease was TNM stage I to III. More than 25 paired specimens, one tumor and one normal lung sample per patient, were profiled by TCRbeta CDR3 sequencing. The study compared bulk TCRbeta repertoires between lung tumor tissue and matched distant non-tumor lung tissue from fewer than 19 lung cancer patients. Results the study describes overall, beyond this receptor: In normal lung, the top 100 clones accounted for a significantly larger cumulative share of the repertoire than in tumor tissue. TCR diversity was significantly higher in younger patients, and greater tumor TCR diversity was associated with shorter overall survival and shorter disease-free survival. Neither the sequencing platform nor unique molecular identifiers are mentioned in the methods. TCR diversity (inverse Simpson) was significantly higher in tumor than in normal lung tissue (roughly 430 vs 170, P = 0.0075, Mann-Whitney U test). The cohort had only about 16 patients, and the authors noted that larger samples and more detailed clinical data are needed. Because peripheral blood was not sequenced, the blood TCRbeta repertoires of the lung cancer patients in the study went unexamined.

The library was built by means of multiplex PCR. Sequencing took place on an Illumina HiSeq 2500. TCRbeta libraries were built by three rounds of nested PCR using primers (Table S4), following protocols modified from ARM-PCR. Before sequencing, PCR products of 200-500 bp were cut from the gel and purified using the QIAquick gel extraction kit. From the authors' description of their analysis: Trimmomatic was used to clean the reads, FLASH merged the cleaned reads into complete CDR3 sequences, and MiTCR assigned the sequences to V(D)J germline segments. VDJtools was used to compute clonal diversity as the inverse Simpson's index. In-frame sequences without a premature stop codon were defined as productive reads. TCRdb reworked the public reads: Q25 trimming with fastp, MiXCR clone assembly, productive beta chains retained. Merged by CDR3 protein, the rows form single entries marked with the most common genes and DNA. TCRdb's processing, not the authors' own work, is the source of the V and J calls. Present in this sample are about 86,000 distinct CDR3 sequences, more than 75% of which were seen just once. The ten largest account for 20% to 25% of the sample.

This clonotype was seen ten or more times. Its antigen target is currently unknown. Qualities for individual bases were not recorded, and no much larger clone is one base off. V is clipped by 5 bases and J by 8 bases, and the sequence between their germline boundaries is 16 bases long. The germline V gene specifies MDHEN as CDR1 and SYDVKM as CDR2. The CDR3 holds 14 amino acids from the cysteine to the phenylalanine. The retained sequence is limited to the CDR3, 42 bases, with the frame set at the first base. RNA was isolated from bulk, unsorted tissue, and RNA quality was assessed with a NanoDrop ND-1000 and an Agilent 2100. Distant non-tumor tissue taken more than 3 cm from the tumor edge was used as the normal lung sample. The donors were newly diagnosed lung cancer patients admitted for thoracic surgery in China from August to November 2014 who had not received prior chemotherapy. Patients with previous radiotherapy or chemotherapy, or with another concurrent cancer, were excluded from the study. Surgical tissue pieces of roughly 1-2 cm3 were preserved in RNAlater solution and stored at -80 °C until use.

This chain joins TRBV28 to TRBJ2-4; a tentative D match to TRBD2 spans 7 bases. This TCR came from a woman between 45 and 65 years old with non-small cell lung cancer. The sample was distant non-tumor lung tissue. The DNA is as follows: TGTGCCAGCAGTCTCCTAAGGGAGGGGGACATTCAGTACTTC. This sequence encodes CASSLLREGDIQYF.